This TCR beta chain was identified in a study of T cell responses to AZD1222 COVID-19 vaccine. This clone was seen just once. With 6 bases removed from V and 4 bases from J, the gap between germline ends came to 9 bases. This CDR3 has 12 amino acids. The germline V gene has CDR1 SNHLY and CDR2 FYNNEI. Sequencing was performed with immunoSEQ multiplex PCR; in TCRdb, only in-frame clones are kept and a portion is missing. The profile shows roughly 100,000 clones, roughly 88% of them singletons. The clonotype originates from an adult who received the AZD1222 COVID-19 vaccine. Sequencing used peripheral blood, obtained 28 days after the second AZD1222 dose. This chain uses TRBV2 with TRBJ1-2; D call uncertain. CDR3 DNA: TGTGCCAGCAGGCAACAGAGCTATGGCTACACCTTC. Translation gives CASRQQSYGYTF.